This TCR beta chain was recovered during a study of blood T cell repertoires in COVID-19. Study-wide context: The analysed material was cDNA or gDNA that came from T cells, B-cell-depleted T cells, or PBMCs.

This clone was observed many times. The CDR3 loop spans 15 amino acids. V was trimmed by 0 bases and J by 7 bases, leaving 13 bases between them. Germline V CDR1 and CDR2: SGHKS, YYEKEE (reference sequence). In the original analysis: The assay estimated nucleated cells by amplifying reference gene primers. Assay: immunoSEQ multiplex PCR; the TCRdb copy retains only in-frame clones and omits some. The V and J calls and clone size were taken over from that table, and D and trimming were inferred from the DNA. The sample shows 350,000 to 400,000 clones, around 88% of them seen only once. The J gene is TRBJ1-4, the V gene TRBV5-5; D is undetermined. This clonotype was obtained from a woman aged 55-70 years with COVID-19, enrolled during active disease. Sequenced input: peripheral blood. In DNA form, the CDR3 reads TGTGCCAGCAGCTTGGGGAGCTCAACGGGTGAAAAACTGTTTTTT. This translates into CASSLGSSTGEKLFF. The variable domain in full, with the rest retrieved from reference TRBV5-5 and TRBJ1-4, is DAGVTQSPTHLIKTRGQQVTLRCSPISGHKSVSWYQQVLGQGPQFIFQYYEKEERGRGNFPDRFSARQFPNYSSELNVNALLLGDSALYLCASSLGSSTGEKLFFGSGTQLSVL.